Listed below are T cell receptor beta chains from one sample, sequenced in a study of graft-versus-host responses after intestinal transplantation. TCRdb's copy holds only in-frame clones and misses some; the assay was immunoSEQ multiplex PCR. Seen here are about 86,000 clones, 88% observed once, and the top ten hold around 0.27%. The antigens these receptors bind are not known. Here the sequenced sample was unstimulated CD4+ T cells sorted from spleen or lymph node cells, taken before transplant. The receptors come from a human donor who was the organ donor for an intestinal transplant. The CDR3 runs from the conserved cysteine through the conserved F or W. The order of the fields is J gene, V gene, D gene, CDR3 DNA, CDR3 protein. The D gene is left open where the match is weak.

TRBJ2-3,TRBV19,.,TGTGCCAGTAGTATCAGGCGTAGTGTCGATACGCAGTATTTT,CASSIRRSVDTQYF
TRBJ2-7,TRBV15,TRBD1,TGTGCCACCAGCAGAGTGCCAGGGGGCGGGGAAATCTACGAGCAGTACTTC,CATSRVPGGGEIYEQYF
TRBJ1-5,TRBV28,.,TGTGCCAGCATTTCGGGAGGTCGTCAGCCCCAGCATTTT,CASISGGRQPQHF
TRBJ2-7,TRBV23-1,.,TGCGCCAGCAGTCCGCGGGACGAGCAGTACTTC,CASSPRDEQYF
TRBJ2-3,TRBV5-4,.,TGTGCCAGCAGCTTGGATTCGACAGATACGCAGTATTTT,CASSLDSTDTQYF
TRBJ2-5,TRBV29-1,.,TGCAGCGTTGAAAGCTTAACGAGGGAGACCCAGTACTTC,CSVESLTRETQYF
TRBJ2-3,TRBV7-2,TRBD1,TGTGCCAGCAGCTTCGACAGGGGTTTTGATACGCAGTATTTT,CASSFDRGFDTQYF
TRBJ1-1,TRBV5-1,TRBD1,TGCGCCAGCAGCGGGCCGGGACAGGGATACACTGAAGCTTTCTTT,CASSGPGQGYTEAFF
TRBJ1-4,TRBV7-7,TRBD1,TGTGCTAGCAGCCGTACACGGACAGGGGGTTTTGATGAAAAACTGTTTTTT,CASSRTRTGGFDEKLFF
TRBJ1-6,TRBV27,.,TGTGCCAGCAGTTCCCGGCCCCCCGCGAGGAATTCACCCCTCCACTTT,CASSSRPPARNSPLHF
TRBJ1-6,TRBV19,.,TGTGCCAGTAGTCAAGCAGGATCTTCACCCCTCCACTTT,CASSQAGSSPLHF
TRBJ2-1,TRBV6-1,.,TGTGCCAGCAGTGAAGCGGTTGGAGGTGAGCAGTTCTTC,CASSEAVGGEQFF
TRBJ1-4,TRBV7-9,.,TGTGCCAGCAGCTTATACAGGAAGGGCATGAATGAAAAACTGTTTTTT,CASSLYRKGMNEKLFF
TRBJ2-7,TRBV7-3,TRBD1,TGTGCCAGCAGCTTATGGGCAGGGGGATCCTACGAGCAGTACTTC,CASSLWAGGSYEQYF
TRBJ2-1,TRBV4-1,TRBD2,TGCGCCAGCAGCCAAGTTGGCCGGTCTAGCGGGCTAAATGAGCAGTTCTTC,CASSQVGRSSGLNEQFF
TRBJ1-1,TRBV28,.,TGTGCCAGCAGCACCTTTAAAGGCGGCATGAACACTGAAGCTTTCTTT,CASSTFKGGMNTEAFF